This note documents a single T cell receptor (beta chain) sequence. The antigen is unknown. The germline gives CDR1 MGHRA, CDR2 YSYEKL. The CDR3 consists of 17 residues. V was trimmed by 0 bases and J by 2 bases, leaving 14 bases between them. These data originate in a study of shared clonotypes between healthy human individuals. This table comes from immunoSEQ multiplex PCR, and its TCRdb copy is limited to in-frame clones, with some not included. The sample has under 1 million clones, roughly 96% seen once. Whole-study results and caveats: As a rule, naive subsets had a larger estimated richness than memory subsets. The sharing of 4.5% to 5.5% of naive CD4 clonotypes was seen across a handful of donors.

CD45RO-negative, CCR7-positively selected cells formed the naive CD8 fraction, excluding terminally differentiated effector memory CD45RA+ cells. The sample comprised naive CD8+ T cells sorted from blood. The chain joins TRBV4-1 to TRBJ1-5; perhaps TRBD1 as D (5 bases). This TCR came from a man between 25 and 39 years old in good health. The CDR3 spells CASSQEWQGSGNQPQHF. CDR3 coding DNA: TGCGCCAGCAGCCAAGAATGGCAGGGCAGTGGCAATCAGCCCCAGCATTTT.